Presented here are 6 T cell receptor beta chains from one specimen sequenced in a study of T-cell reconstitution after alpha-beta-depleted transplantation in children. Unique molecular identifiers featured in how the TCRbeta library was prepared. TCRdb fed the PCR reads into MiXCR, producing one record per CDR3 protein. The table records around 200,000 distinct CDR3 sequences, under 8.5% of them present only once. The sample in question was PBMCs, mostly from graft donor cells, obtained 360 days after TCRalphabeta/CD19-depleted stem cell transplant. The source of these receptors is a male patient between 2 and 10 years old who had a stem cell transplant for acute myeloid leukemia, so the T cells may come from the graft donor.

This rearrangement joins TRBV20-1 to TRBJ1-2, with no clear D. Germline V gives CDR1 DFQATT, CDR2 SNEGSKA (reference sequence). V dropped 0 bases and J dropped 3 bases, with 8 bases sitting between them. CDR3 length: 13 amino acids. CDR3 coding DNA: TGCAGTGCTAGAGATCGGACCCACTATGGCTACACCTTC. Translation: CSARDRTHYGYTF.

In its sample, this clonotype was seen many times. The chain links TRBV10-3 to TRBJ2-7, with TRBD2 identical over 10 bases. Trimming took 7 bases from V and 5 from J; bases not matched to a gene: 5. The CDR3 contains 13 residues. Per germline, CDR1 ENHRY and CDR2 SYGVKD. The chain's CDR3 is CAIIRTSGDEQYF. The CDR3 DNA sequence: TGTGCCATCATTAGGACTAGCGGAGACGAGCAGTACTTC.

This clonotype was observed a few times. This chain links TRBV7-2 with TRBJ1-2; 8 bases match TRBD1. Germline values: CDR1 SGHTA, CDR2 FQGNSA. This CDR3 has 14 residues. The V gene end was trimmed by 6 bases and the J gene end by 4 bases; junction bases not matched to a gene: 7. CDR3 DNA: TGTGCCAGCAGTTGGGGACAGGAGAGCTATGGCTACACCTTC. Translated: CASSWGQESYGYTF.

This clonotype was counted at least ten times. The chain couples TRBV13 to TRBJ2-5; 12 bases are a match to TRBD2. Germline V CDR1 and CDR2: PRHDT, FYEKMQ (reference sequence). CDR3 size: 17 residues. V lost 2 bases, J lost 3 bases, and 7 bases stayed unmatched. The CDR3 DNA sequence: TGTGCCAGCAGCTTAAGACTAGCGGGAGTTATGGAAGAGACCCAGTACTTC. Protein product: CASSLRLAGVMEETQYF.

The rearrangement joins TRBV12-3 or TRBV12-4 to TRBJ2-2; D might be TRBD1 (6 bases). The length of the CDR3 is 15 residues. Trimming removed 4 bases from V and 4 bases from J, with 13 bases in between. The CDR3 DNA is TGTGCCAGCAGTTCCACTTCCAGGGGCACCGGGGAGCTGTTTTTT. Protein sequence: CASSSTSRGTGELFF.

The CDR3 is CASSSQGDTQYF. CDR3 DNA sequence: TGTGCCAGCAGCTCACAGGGAGATACGCAGTATTTT. The chain joins TRBV7-2 to TRBJ2-3; TRBD1 might be the D (6 bases). This CDR3 is 12 amino acids long. CDR1 is SGHTA and CDR2 is FQGNSA in the germline V gene. With 4 bases removed from V and 5 bases from J, the gap between germline ends came to 7 bases.